This T cell receptor (beta chain) was retrieved from a study of cytomegalovirus exposure and HLA in healthy donors. The CDR3 length is 15 residues. The V gene's germline CDR1 is LNHDA and CDR2 SQIVND (reference sequence). Germline trimming cut 5 bases from V and 3 bases from J; bases unmatched to any gene: 7. The PCR ran on 60 Vbeta and 13 Jbeta primers. Profiling relied on immunoSEQ multiplex PCR, and the TCRdb table lists in-frame clones only, not all of them. The sample includes some 150,000 clones, 79% of them seen just once. This clone was observed a single time. Other DNA sequences from this sample encode an identical CDR3 as well.

The sequenced sample consisted of PBMCs. J is TRBJ1-1 and V is TRBV19; 9 nucleotides match TRBD1. This clonotype originated in a man in his forties in good health and CMV-seronegative. DNA for the CDR3: TGTGCCAGTAGTCCGACAGGGGGACCGGACACTGAAGCTTTCTTT. This codes for CASSPTGGPDTEAFF.